This entry features one TCR beta chain sequence. The sample originates from a study of blood T cell repertoires in COVID-19. Looking at the study overall: Specimens from acute and convalescent COVID-19 originated in the United States, Italy and Spain. T cells, B-cell-depleted T cells, or PBMCs provided the cDNA or gDNA that served as material.

V lost 1 base, J lost 8 bases, and 20 bases lay in between. Per the germline V gene, CDR1 is MGHRA and CDR2 is YSYEKL. The length of the CDR3 is 17 residues. Original handling: Estimates of nucleated cell counts were drawn from the amplification of reference gene primers. Generated by immunoSEQ multiplex PCR, the TCRdb table keeps only in-frame clones and is missing some. The D gene and trimming were derived from the DNA, and the V and J assignments and clone size from that table. Among approximately 240,000 clones listed, 80% to 85% were seen once. The sequencing input was peripheral blood. The TCR was taken from a woman at least 80 years old with active or convalescent COVID-19. This rearrangement joins TRBV4-1 to TRBJ1-4, with D perhaps matching TRBD1 (5 bases). CDR3 loop: CASSQVGGGAWKEKLFF. The CDR3 DNA is TGCGCCAGCAGCCAAGTGGGGGGAGGTGCGTGGAAAGAAAAACTGTTTTTT.